These 24 T cell receptor beta chains were all obtained from the same sample, sequenced in a study of T cells after posttransplantation cyclophosphamide. Assay used: immunoSEQ multiplex PCR; TCRdb lists only in-frame clones, some missing. The sample has about 32,000 clones, under 95% seen once. The naive gate required viable CD3+CD4+ or CD3+CD8+ cells with CCR7+CD45RA+CD45RO-CD95-CD27+CD28+ phenotype. Sequenced input: naive CD4+ T cells sorted from PBMCs. The source is a woman in her sixties in good health, CMV-negative, and a related stem cell transplant donor.

The CDR3 is CASRRRDSNQPQHF. In nucleotides, the CDR3 is TGTGCCAGCCGACGCAGGGATAGCAATCAGCCCCAGCATTTT. V usage is TRBV6-5 and J usage is TRBJ1-5; TRBD1 is a possible D gene (5 bases). Germline-derived CDR1 and CDR2 are MNHEY and SVGAGI. The V gene lost 8 bases and the J gene lost 0 bases, with 11 bases spanning the gap. The CDR3 has 14 residues.

The V and J genes are TRBV18 and TRBJ2-7, with 8 bases identical to TRBD1. The germline gives CDR1 KGHSH, CDR2 LQKENI. This CDR3 comprises 13 residues. V dropped 3 bases and J dropped 4; count of bases not matched to a gene: 2. The DNA for the CDR3 is TGTGCCAGCTCACCGACAGGGGAATACGAGCAGTACTTC. Residues: CASSPTGEYEQYF. Together with reference TRBV18 and TRBJ2-7, the CDR3 gives the full variable domain: NAGVMQNPRHLVRRRGQEARLRCSPMKGHSHVYWYRQLPEEGLKFMVYLQKENIIDESGMPKERFSAEFPKEGPSILRIQQVVRGDSAAYFCASSPTGEYEQYFGPGTRLTVT.

The V call is TRBV2, the J call TRBJ1-1; the match to TRBD1 covers 8 bases. Per germline, CDR1 SNHLY and CDR2 FYNNEI. V lost 6 bases to trimming and J lost 8 bases; unmatched junction nucleotides: 2. This CDR3 contains 11 residues. The CDR3 DNA is TGTGCCAGCAGGGGACAGGCCGAAGCTTTCTTT. Translation: CASRGQAEAFF.

This chain links TRBV19 with TRBJ1-5; 12 positions match TRBD1. Germline CDR1 LNHDA, CDR2 SQIVND (reference sequence). The CDR3 is 15 residues long. Trimming at V came to 4 bases and at J to 9 bases, leaving 7 bases not matched to a gene. The CDR3 region is CASSSQGQGALPQHF. For the CDR3, the DNA is TGTGCCAGTAGTAGCCAGGGACAGGGGGCTTTGCCCCAGCATTTT.

The chain carries TRBV23-1 and TRBJ2-7; tentatively, D is TRBD1 (6 bases). TRBV23-1 is flagged as an ORF with uncertain function. The CDR3 sequence is 15 residues long. Deletions cut 3 bases from V and 5 bases from J, with 17 bases between. The CDR3 DNA follows: TGCGCCAGCAGTCACGCGGACAGCGGTAAGGACGAGCAGTACTTC. Amino acids: CASSHADSGKDEQYF.

The chain links TRBV10-3 to TRBJ2-7; TRBD2 agrees at 11 bases. Per germline, CDR1 ENHRY and CDR2 SYGVKD. This CDR3 is built from 14 residues. The ends lost 7 bases at V and 4 bases at J; junction bases unmatched: 6. In DNA, the CDR3 is TGTGCCATCACGACTAGCGGGATTCCTTACGAGCAGTACTTC. Its protein is CAITTSGIPYEQYF.

This rearrangement joins TRBV11-2 to TRBJ2-1, with D unresolved. This CDR3 is 16 amino acids long. CDR1 and CDR2 from the germline V gene are SGHAT and FQNNGV. The V gene lost 4 bases and the J gene lost 0 bases, with 13 bases spanning the gap. The CDR3 protein is CASSSEPLYSYNEQFF. The CDR3 DNA reads TGTGCCAGCAGCTCGGAGCCTCTATACTCCTACAATGAGCAGTTCTTC.

The rearrangement joins TRBV27 to TRBJ1-6, with D tentatively TRBD1 (6 bases). The CDR3 is 14 amino acids. V shed 2 bases and J shed 7 bases, with 9 bases lying between them. Looked up from germline, CDR1 is MNHEY and CDR2 is SMNVEV (reference sequence). The CDR3 sequence: CASSLQGRNSPLHF. Written as DNA, the CDR3 is TGTGCCAGCAGTTTACAGGGGAGAAATTCACCCCTCCACTTT.

The CDR3 loop is CASSPNRSPEAQHF. The CDR3 nucleotides are TGTGCCAGCAGTCCCAACAGGTCCCCAGAGGCCCAGCATTTT. This chain uses TRBV28 with TRBJ1-5; perhaps TRBD1 as D (5 bases). From germline, CDR1 is MDHEN and CDR2 SYDVKM. The germline V and J ends were trimmed by 5 bases and 11 bases, with 19 bases remaining between them. The CDR3 loop spans 14 amino acids.

V gene TRBV6-5 combines with J gene TRBJ2-3; 8 bases are shared with TRBD2. The germline V gene encodes CDR1 MNHEY and CDR2 SVGAGI. Germline trimming cut 4 bases from V and 2 bases from J; bases unmatched to any gene: 8. The CDR3 extends over 16 amino acids. The CDR3 bases are TGTGCCAGCAGTTTCCCGGGACTAGGTTACACAGATACGCAGTATTTT. Its protein is CASSFPGLGYTDTQYF.

This clone was counted between two and nine times. The chain joins TRBV18 to TRBJ2-2, with 7 positions matching TRBD1. The CDR3 is 15 residues long. V was clipped by 1 base and J by 6 bases; unmatched bases: 5. CDR1 and CDR2 from the germline V gene are KGHSH and LQKENI. Written as DNA, the CDR3 is TGTGCCAGCTCACCACGACAGGGAGAGTCCGGGGAGCTGTTTTTT. Translation gives CASSPRQGESGELFF. Drawing the rest from reference TRBV18 and TRBJ2-2, the complete variable domain is NAGVMQNPRHLVRRRGQEARLRCSPMKGHSHVYWYRQLPEEGLKFMVYLQKENIIDESGMPKERFSAEFPKEGPSILRIQQVVRGDSAAYFCASSPRQGESGELFFGEGSRLTVL.

The table lists this clone with a few counts. The chain couples TRBV2 to TRBJ2-3; 7 bases are a match to TRBD2. CDR1 is SNHLY and CDR2 is FYNNEI in the germline V gene. The CDR3 is made up of 16 amino acids. Losses at the gene ends were 1 base for V and 0 bases for J; bases not matched to a gene: 4. CDR3 bases: TGTGCCAGCAGTGAAGATGGGACTATTAGCACAGATACGCAGTATTTT. Protein: CASSEDGTISTDTQYF.

The chain uses TRBV19 and TRBJ2-2; perhaps TRBD1 as D (5 bases). CDR3 length: 15 residues. V lost 3 bases to trimming and J lost 2 bases, with 10 bases between them. Germline CDR1 LNHDA, CDR2 SQIVND (reference sequence). The CDR3 reads CASSMSRVNTGELFF. The CDR3 bases are TGTGCCAGTAGTATGTCCAGGGTTAACACCGGGGAGCTGTTTTTT.

This chain uses TRBV27 with TRBJ2-1, with 8 bases identical to TRBD2. The CDR3 is made up of 14 amino acids. CDR1 is MNHEY and CDR2 is SMNVEV in the germline V gene (reference sequence). With 6 bases clipped from V and 1 base from J, the junction kept 2 bases outside the gene matches. CDR3 DNA: TGTGCCAGCAGAAAGCGGGGGTCCTACAATGAGCAGTTCTTC. Protein sequence: CASRKRGSYNEQFF.

The rearrangement links TRBV11-2 to TRBJ2-1, with D tentatively TRBD1 (6 bases). This CDR3 region has 14 residues. CDR1 is SGHAT and CDR2 is FQNNGV in the germline V gene. The V end was cut by 6 bases, the J end by 0 bases, with 9 bases between. The CDR3 DNA follows: TGTGCCAGCAGTCAGGGGAGCTCCTACAATGAGCAGTTCTTC. Its protein product is CASSQGSSYNEQFF.

This chain joins TRBV11-2 and TRBJ2-2; maybe TRBD1 (5 bases). The CDR3 runs 13 residues. Deletions cut 8 bases from V and 4 bases from J, with 11 bases between. Germline V gene data show CDR1 as SGHAT and CDR2 as FQNNGV. CDR3 nucleotide sequence: TGTGCCAGCCTTGGTACAGGCACCGGGGAGCTGTTTTTT. Protein sequence: CASLGTGTGELFF.

This chain uses TRBV5-8 with TRBJ2-3, with 14 nucleotides matching TRBD2. V gave up 6 bases and J gave up 7 bases; unmatched junction bases: 19. Germline V gene sequence: CDR1 SGHTS, CDR2 YDEGEE. CDR3 length: 19 residues. CDR3 DNA: TGTGCCAGCACCATTGGACTAGCGGGGGGCGATGGTTCAAGGAATACGCAGTATTTT. This translates into CASTIGLAGGDGSRNTQYF.

The chain combines TRBV9 with TRBJ2-6, with TRBD2 matching 8 bases. This CDR3 spans 18 amino acids. CDR1 and CDR2 (germline): SGDLS, YYNGEE. The ends lost 4 bases at V and 0 bases at J; junction bases unmatched: 9. The CDR3 DNA sequence: TGTGCCAGCAGCTATTCGGGGGGGCGGACCTCTGGGGCCAACGTCCTGACTTTC. Translation: CASSYSGGRTSGANVLTF.

The table lists this clone with a few counts. The chain couples TRBV10-2 to TRBJ2-6; TRBD2 is a possible D gene (5 bases). Germline V lookup: CDR1 WSHSY, CDR2 SAAADI. Trimming stripped 1 base from V and 0 bases from J, with 7 bases between. There are 16 residues in the CDR3. CDR3 sequence (DNA): TGCGCCAGCAGTGAGTGGGGAGACTCTGGGGCCAACGTCCTGACTTTC. Translation: CASSEWGDSGANVLTF.

CDR3: CASSPRTDSNTEAFF. CDR3 DNA sequence: TGTGCCAGCTCACCACGGACAGATTCGAACACTGAAGCTTTCTTT. The chain is built from TRBV18 and TRBJ1-1, with D perhaps matching TRBD1 (6 bases). V shed 1 base and J shed 1 base, with 10 bases lying between them. The CDR3 runs 15 residues. The V gene's germline CDR1 is KGHSH and CDR2 LQKENI.

The rearrangement links TRBV2 to TRBJ2-1, with 13 positions matching TRBD2. The CDR3 length is 15 residues. CDR1 is SNHLY, CDR2 FYNNEI, per germline. The junction had 8 bases not matched to a gene; V was cut back by 7 bases and J by 8 bases. The CDR3 coding sequence is TGTGCCAGCACAACACTAGCGGGAGGGCCCGATGAGCAGTTCTTC. Translated, it gives CASTTLAGGPDEQFF. The whole variable domain, filled in from reference TRBV2 and TRBJ2-1, reads EPEVTQTPSHQVTQMGQEVILRCVPISNHLYFYWYRQILGQKVEFLVSFYNNEISEKSEIFDDQFSVERPDGSNFTLKIRSTKLEDSAMYFCASTTLAGGPDEQFFGPGTRLTVL.

About this clone: The junction departs from germline at one end; a sequencing error may be responsible. This chain links TRBV11-3 with TRBJ2-3; maybe TRBD1 (6 bases). CDR3 length: 15 residues. Germline V gene sequence: CDR1 SGHNT, CDR2 YENEEA. CDR3 in DNA: TGTGCCAGCAGTTTAGGACAGCTTAGCACAGATACGCAGTATTTT. Translation gives CASSLGQLSTDTQYF.

The chain links TRBV30 to TRBJ1-1, with D uncertain. V shed 3 bases and J shed 1 base, with 9 bases lying between them. Germline assignment: CDR1 GTSNPN and CDR2 SVGIG (reference sequence). This CDR3 has 13 residues. CDR3 amino acids: CAWRRQPNTEAFF. In DNA, the CDR3 is TGTGCCTGGAGGCGGCAGCCGAACACTGAAGCTTTCTTT.

V and J are TRBV18 and TRBJ2-7; 9 bases match TRBD2. Germline values: CDR1 KGHSH, CDR2 LQKENI. Germline trimming cut 5 bases from V and 4 bases from J; bases unmatched to any gene: 9. The CDR3 extends over 15 amino acids. In DNA form, the CDR3 reads TGTGCCAGCTCAGCTGAAGCGGGGGGTATATACGAGCAGTACTTC. Translation: CASSAEAGGIYEQYF.